A single sample is the source of the 32 T cell receptor beta chains below, sequenced in a study of T cell responses to AZD1222 COVID-19 vaccine. Repertoires were generated with immunoSEQ multiplex PCR, while TCRdb's copy carries only in-frame clones and drops some. The sample records 35,000 to 50,000 clones, over 75% being singletons. The specimen was peripheral blood, collected 28 days after the second dose of the MenACWY control vaccine. Receptors were obtained from an adult who received the MenACWY meningococcal vaccine as a control.

The chain links TRBV27 to TRBJ2-3, with 7 nucleotides matching TRBD1. The germline V gene encodes CDR1 MNHEY and CDR2 SMNVEV (reference sequence). The CDR3 loop spans 16 amino acids. The V and J ends lost 0 bases and 1 base, in that order; junction bases with no gene match: 4. CDR3 sequence reads: CASSLSLGGGTDTQYF. In DNA form, the CDR3 reads TGTGCCAGCAGTTTATCGTTAGGGGGCGGCACAGATACGCAGTATTTT.

The rearrangement uses TRBV12-3 or TRBV12-4 and TRBJ2-1; 7 bases fit TRBD1. The CDR3 contains 13 residues. After removal of 5 bases from V and 10 bases from J, the junction contained 8 bases not matched to a gene. CDR3: CASSLDRPREQFF. In DNA form, the CDR3 reads TGTGCCAGCAGTCTGGACAGGCCAAGGGAGCAGTTCTTC.

This rearrangement joins TRBV5-1 to TRBJ1-6; D is ambiguous. The CDR3 has 14 amino acids. Germline V CDR1 and CDR2: SGHRS, YFSETQ. Trimming stripped 0 bases from V and 4 bases from J, with 5 bases between. CDR3 residues: CASSLDGYNSPLHF. The DNA of the CDR3 is TGCGCCAGCAGCTTGGACGGATATAATTCACCCCTCCACTTT.

This clone was recorded a few times. The chain is built from TRBV10-1 and TRBJ2-7; D is undetermined. Trimming removed 6 bases at V and 5 bases at J, with 8 bases between. This CDR3 has 11 residues. Germline CDR1 reads WNHNN; CDR2 reads SYGVQD (reference sequence). The CDR3 loop is CASRSGDEQYF. The CDR3 DNA reads as TGCGCCAGCAGGTCTGGGGACGAGCAGTACTTC.

A few counts support this clone. The CDR3 is CASSSPRPGQGWGYGYTF. DNA for the CDR3: TGTGCCAGCAGTTCCCCCAGACCGGGACAGGGTTGGGGCTATGGCTACACCTTC. The V call is TRBV28, the J call TRBJ1-2; TRBD1 matches 9 bases. Germline assignment: CDR1 MDHEN and CDR2 SYDVKM. The CDR3 is 18 amino acids. V lost 4 bases to trimming and J lost 4 bases; unmatched junction nucleotides: 16.

Worth noting for this clone: The junction departs from the called germline gene at one end, perhaps through a read error. This chain connects TRBV12-3 or TRBV12-4 to TRBJ2-4, with a tentative D call TRBD1 (6 bases). The CDR3 extends over 13 amino acids. CDR3: CASSRITGTGTDF. In DNA, the CDR3 is TGTGCCAGCAGTCGTATCACAGGGACGGGTACGGACTTC.

This clone has only one observation. This rearrangement joins TRBV12-3 or TRBV12-4 to TRBJ2-5; D uncertain. Deletions cut 0 bases from V and 3 bases from J, with 2 bases between. The CDR3 contains 12 residues. CDR3 sequence reads: CASSLAEETQYF. In DNA form, the CDR3 reads TGTGCCAGCAGTTTAGCGGAAGAGACCCAGTACTTC.

The chain joins TRBV10-3 to TRBJ1-6, with 7 bases that match TRBD1. Germline loops: CDR1 ENHRY, CDR2 SYGVKD. The CDR3 covers 13 residues. V shed 0 bases, J shed 10 bases, and the junction held 0 bases outside the gene matches. This chain's CDR3 is CAISESTGSPLHF. In DNA form, the CDR3 reads TGTGCCATCAGTGAGTCGACAGGGTCACCCCTCCACTTT.

J is TRBJ1-1 and V is TRBV6-5, with 8 nucleotides matching TRBD1. V gave up 7 bases and J gave up 3 bases; unmatched junction bases: 4. From germline, CDR1 is MNHEY and CDR2 SVGAGI. The CDR3 sequence is 13 residues long. The CDR3 DNA sequence: TGTGCCAGCACCCGACAGGGGTACACTGAAGCTTTCTTT. Translating gives CASTRQGYTEAFF.

The rearrangement joins TRBV6-4 to TRBJ1-6; D not resolved. The CDR3 extends over 14 amino acids. Germline lookup yields CDR1 MRHNA and CDR2 SNTAGT. Trimming removed 5 bases at V and 6 bases at J, with 11 bases between. Written as DNA, the CDR3 is TGTGCCAGCAGTACCTCGGGCTCTAATTCACCCCTCCACTTT. Its protein is CASSTSGSNSPLHF.

The V gene is TRBV25-1, the J gene TRBJ1-2; D ambiguous. The CDR3 is made up of 11 amino acids. Trimming stripped 4 bases from V and 8 bases from J, with 8 bases between. CDR1 MGHDK and CDR2 SYGVNS come from the germline V gene. CDR3 nucleotides: TGTGCCAGCAGTGCCCATAGAGGCTACACCTTC. This translates into CASSAHRGYTF.

V usage is TRBV19 and J usage is TRBJ2-7; TRBD2 might be the D (5 bases). Trimming stripped 10 bases from V and 5 bases from J, with 18 bases between. The CDR3 has 13 residues. Germline CDR1 is LNHDA and CDR2 is SQIVND (reference sequence). The CDR3 coding sequence is TGTGCCACAAGGTCAGGCGGGTCCCACGAGCAGTACTTC. Protein: CATRSGGSHEQYF.

The chain joins TRBV2 to TRBJ2-3; 8 bases align to TRBD2. The ends lost 6 bases at V and 2 bases at J; junction bases unmatched: 10. CDR1 and CDR2 from the germline V gene are SNHLY and FYNNEI. The CDR3 has 16 amino acids. CDR3 amino acids: CASSLNRLAPTDTQYF. As DNA, the CDR3 is TGTGCCAGCAGCCTCAACCGACTAGCGCCCACAGATACGCAGTATTTT.

The V gene is TRBV10-3, the J gene TRBJ1-2; D is unclear. Germline assignment: CDR1 ENHRY and CDR2 SYGVKD. The CDR3 length is 13 residues. Deletions cut 3 bases from V and 6 bases from J, with 11 bases between. CDR3 amino acids: CAISDGLQHGYTF. In DNA, the CDR3 is TGTGCCATCAGTGACGGTCTCCAACATGGCTACACCTTC.

The chain is built from TRBV30 and TRBJ2-7; D is ambiguous. CDR1 is GTSNPN, CDR2 SVGIG, per germline (reference sequence). Between the trimmed V and J ends, which lost 0 bases and 5 bases, there was a span of 17 bases. The CDR3 loop spans 15 amino acids. CDR3 protein: CAWSVAGSLSHEQYF. The DNA of the CDR3 is TGTGCCTGGAGTGTAGCTGGCAGCCTATCCCACGAGCAGTACTTC.

In this sample, this clone turned up once. This sequence joins TRBV15 and TRBJ2-1, with a possible D match to TRBD2 (6 bases). Per germline, CDR1 LNHNV and CDR2 YYDKDF (reference sequence). This CDR3 has 17 amino acids. V lost 0 bases, J lost 0 bases, and 12 bases lay in between. CDR3 DNA sequence: TGTGCCACCAGCAGAGAATGGCGGGGAAGCTCCTACAATGAGCAGTTCTTC. It specifies CATSREWRGSSYNEQFF. The full variable domain, rest sourced from reference TRBV15 and TRBJ2-1, is DAMVIQNPRYQVTQFGKPVTLSCSQTLNHNVMYWYQQKSSQAPKLLFHYYDKDFNNEADTPDNFQSRRPNTSFCFLDIRSPGLGDTAMYLCATSREWRGSSYNEQFFGPGTRLTVL.

This clone is a singleton in its sample. The rearrangement uses TRBV18 and TRBJ2-1, with D perhaps given as TRBD1 or TRBD2 (5 bases each). The CDR3 is 16 amino acids. Trimming took 0 bases from V and 6 from J, leaving 15 bases between them. Looked up from germline, CDR1 is KGHSH and CDR2 is LQKENI. CDR3 DNA: TGTGCCAGCTCACCACCGGGGATACGAGGGGCCAATGAGCAGTTCTTC. Protein sequence: CASSPPGIRGANEQFF.

V and J are TRBV2 and TRBJ2-3, with D hard to call. Germline CDR1 SNHLY, CDR2 FYNNEI. This CDR3 has 13 residues. Trimming removed 10 bases from V and 2 bases from J, with 13 bases in between. Here the CDR3 reads CAINPPFTDTQYF. CDR3 nucleotide sequence: TGTGCCATAAATCCCCCCTTCACAGATACGCAGTATTTT.

The V gene is TRBV5-4, the J gene TRBJ2-5; D is ambiguous. The germline gives CDR1 SGHNT, CDR2 YYREEE (reference sequence). V was clipped by 1 base and J by 4 bases, with 8 bases between them. The CDR3 is 13 residues long. The CDR3 region has the DNA TGTGCCAGCAGCTTGCCCACAACAGAGACCCAGTACTTC. It encodes CASSLPTTETQYF.

This clone appeared once. This chain links TRBV19 with TRBJ2-4; 10 nucleotides agree with TRBD2. The trim removed 5 bases at V and 7 bases at J, leaving 14 bases unmatched. This CDR3 spans 17 amino acids. Germline V gene data show CDR1 as LNHDA and CDR2 as SQIVND (reference sequence). CDR3 sequence: CASSRPAAGGPSNIQYF. For the CDR3, the DNA is TGTGCCAGTAGTCGTCCGGCAGCGGGAGGGCCCTCGAACATTCAGTACTTC.

The V and J genes are TRBV7-9 and TRBJ1-4; D is perhaps TRBD1 (5 bases). The germline V gene has CDR1 SEHNR and CDR2 FQNEAQ (reference sequence). This CDR3 is 14 amino acids long. V lost 3 bases and J 1 base, leaving 6 bases between the germline ends. CDR3 nucleotides: TGTGCCAGCAGCTTCGACAGAACTAATGAAAAACTGTTTTTT. Its translation is CASSFDRTNEKLFF.

V usage is TRBV6-4 and J usage is TRBJ1-1, with 12 bases that match TRBD1. V shed 7 bases and J 0 bases; nucleotides not matched to a gene: 9. The CDR3 length is 17 residues. The germline V gene has CDR1 MRHNA and CDR2 SNTAGT. CDR3: CASKPTGTGGLNTEAFF. The CDR3 nucleotides are TGTGCCAGCAAGCCGACCGGGACAGGGGGCCTGAACACTGAAGCTTTCTTT.

This clone was picked up a small number of times. The V call is TRBV29-1, the J call TRBJ2-5; D remains ambiguous. The CDR3 has 13 amino acids. Germline CDR1 is SQVTM and CDR2 is ANQGSEA. Trimming removed 5 bases at V and 5 bases at J, with 15 bases between. The CDR3 is CSVMDPIRETQYF. CDR3 nucleotide sequence: TGCAGCGTTATGGACCCCATCCGGGAGACCCAGTACTTC.

This clone was seen only a few times. The chain carries TRBV7-9 and TRBJ2-7; D might be TRBD1 (6 bases). The CDR3 covers 11 residues. Germline CDR1 and CDR2: SEHNR and FQNEAQ (reference sequence). V lost 5 bases to trimming and J lost 7 bases, with 9 bases between them. The chain's CDR3 is CASSLGTEQYV. As DNA, the CDR3 is TGTGCCAGCAGCCTGGGGACAGAGCAGTACGTC.

V gene TRBV3-1 (or the pseudogene TRBV3-2) combines with J gene TRBJ1-1; D might be TRBD1 (5 bases). V gave up 1 base and J gave up 8 bases, with 11 bases separating them. The CDR3 is 13 amino acids. Germline V gives CDR1 LGHDT, CDR2 YNNKEL (reference sequence). The CDR3 bases are TGTGCCAGCAGCCAAGGTTCGGCAGGGGAAGCTTTCTTT. Translation: CASSQGSAGEAFF.

V is TRBV7-9 and J is TRBJ1-4; tentative D call: TRBD1 (5 bases). Germline V gene lookup returns CDR1 SEHNR and CDR2 FQNEAQ (reference sequence). The CDR3 runs to 15 residues. V lost 4 bases to trimming and J lost 2 bases, with 11 bases between them. Written as DNA, the CDR3 is TGTGCCAGCAGCTGGGGCGGGCGGACTAATGAAAAACTGTTTTTT. Protein: CASSWGGRTNEKLFF.

This sequence joins TRBV27 and TRBJ2-1; 10 positions agree with TRBD2. J gave up 3 bases and V 3 bases, and 8 bases lay outside the gene matches. Germline V gene sequence: CDR1 MNHEY, CDR2 SMNVEV (reference sequence). The CDR3 is made up of 17 amino acids. CDR3 residues: CASSFRPWTSGYNEQFF. The CDR3 coding sequence is TGTGCCAGCAGTTTTCGGCCCTGGACTAGCGGCTACAATGAGCAGTTCTTC.

The CDR3 region has the DNA TGTGCCAGCACTATATACAGCACTAGCAATCAGCCCCAGCATTTT. Amino acids: CASTIYSTSNQPQHF. J is TRBJ1-5 and V is TRBV6-5; D not certain. This CDR3 contains 15 residues. The germline V gene encodes CDR1 MNHEY and CDR2 SVGAGI. V lost 7 bases, J lost 0 bases, and 13 bases lay in between.

The CDR3 region has the DNA TGTGCCAGTAGTGTGGGACCCTACGAGCAGTACTTC. It yields the protein CASSVGPYEQYF. The chain is built from TRBV19 and TRBJ2-7, with D perhaps being TRBD1 or TRBD2 (5 bases each). Trimming stripped 5 bases from V and 2 bases from J, with 7 bases between. Germline CDR1 LNHDA, CDR2 SQIVND (reference sequence). The CDR3 is 12 residues long.

CDR3 coding DNA: TGTGCCAGTGGGCCAGGCAGCAATCAGCCCCAGCATTTT. Its translation is CASGPGSNQPQHF. The chain links TRBV19 to TRBJ1-5; no clear D gene. V lost 8 bases to trimming and J lost 1 base, with 9 bases between them. The CDR3 loop spans 13 amino acids. In germline, CDR1 is LNHDA, CDR2 SQIVND (reference sequence).

The chain recombines TRBV15 with TRBJ1-1; D is undetermined. V was shortened by 7 bases and J by 1 base, with 13 bases between the two germline ends. The CDR3 is 14 amino acids. Germline V CDR1 and CDR2: LNHNV, YYDKDF (reference sequence). The chain's CDR3 is CATTGPQTNTEAFF. CDR3 DNA: TGTGCCACCACGGGCCCTCAGACGAACACTGAAGCTTTCTTT.

This clone is a singleton in its sample. The rearrangement joins TRBV7-2 to TRBJ2-1; 11 positions match TRBD2. CDR1 is SGHTA and CDR2 is FQGNSA in the germline V gene. The length of the CDR3 is 15 residues. The V segment lost 2 bases and the J segment 7 bases; nucleotides outside the gene matches: 4. This CDR3 is CASSLIAGGTNEQFF. Here the CDR3 DNA reads TGTGCCAGCAGCTTAATAGCGGGAGGGACGAATGAGCAGTTCTTC.